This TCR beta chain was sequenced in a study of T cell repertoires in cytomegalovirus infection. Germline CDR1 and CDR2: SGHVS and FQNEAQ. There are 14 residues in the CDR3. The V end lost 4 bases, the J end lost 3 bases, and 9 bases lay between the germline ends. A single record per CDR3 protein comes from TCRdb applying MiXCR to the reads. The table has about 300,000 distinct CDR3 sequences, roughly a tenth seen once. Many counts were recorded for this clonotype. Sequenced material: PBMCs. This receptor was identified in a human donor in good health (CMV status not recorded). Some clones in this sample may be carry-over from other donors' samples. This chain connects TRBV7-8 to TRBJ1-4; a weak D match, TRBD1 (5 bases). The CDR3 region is CASSSDSPNEKLFF. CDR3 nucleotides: TGTGCCAGCAGCTCCGACAGCCCTAATGAAAAACTGTTTTTT.